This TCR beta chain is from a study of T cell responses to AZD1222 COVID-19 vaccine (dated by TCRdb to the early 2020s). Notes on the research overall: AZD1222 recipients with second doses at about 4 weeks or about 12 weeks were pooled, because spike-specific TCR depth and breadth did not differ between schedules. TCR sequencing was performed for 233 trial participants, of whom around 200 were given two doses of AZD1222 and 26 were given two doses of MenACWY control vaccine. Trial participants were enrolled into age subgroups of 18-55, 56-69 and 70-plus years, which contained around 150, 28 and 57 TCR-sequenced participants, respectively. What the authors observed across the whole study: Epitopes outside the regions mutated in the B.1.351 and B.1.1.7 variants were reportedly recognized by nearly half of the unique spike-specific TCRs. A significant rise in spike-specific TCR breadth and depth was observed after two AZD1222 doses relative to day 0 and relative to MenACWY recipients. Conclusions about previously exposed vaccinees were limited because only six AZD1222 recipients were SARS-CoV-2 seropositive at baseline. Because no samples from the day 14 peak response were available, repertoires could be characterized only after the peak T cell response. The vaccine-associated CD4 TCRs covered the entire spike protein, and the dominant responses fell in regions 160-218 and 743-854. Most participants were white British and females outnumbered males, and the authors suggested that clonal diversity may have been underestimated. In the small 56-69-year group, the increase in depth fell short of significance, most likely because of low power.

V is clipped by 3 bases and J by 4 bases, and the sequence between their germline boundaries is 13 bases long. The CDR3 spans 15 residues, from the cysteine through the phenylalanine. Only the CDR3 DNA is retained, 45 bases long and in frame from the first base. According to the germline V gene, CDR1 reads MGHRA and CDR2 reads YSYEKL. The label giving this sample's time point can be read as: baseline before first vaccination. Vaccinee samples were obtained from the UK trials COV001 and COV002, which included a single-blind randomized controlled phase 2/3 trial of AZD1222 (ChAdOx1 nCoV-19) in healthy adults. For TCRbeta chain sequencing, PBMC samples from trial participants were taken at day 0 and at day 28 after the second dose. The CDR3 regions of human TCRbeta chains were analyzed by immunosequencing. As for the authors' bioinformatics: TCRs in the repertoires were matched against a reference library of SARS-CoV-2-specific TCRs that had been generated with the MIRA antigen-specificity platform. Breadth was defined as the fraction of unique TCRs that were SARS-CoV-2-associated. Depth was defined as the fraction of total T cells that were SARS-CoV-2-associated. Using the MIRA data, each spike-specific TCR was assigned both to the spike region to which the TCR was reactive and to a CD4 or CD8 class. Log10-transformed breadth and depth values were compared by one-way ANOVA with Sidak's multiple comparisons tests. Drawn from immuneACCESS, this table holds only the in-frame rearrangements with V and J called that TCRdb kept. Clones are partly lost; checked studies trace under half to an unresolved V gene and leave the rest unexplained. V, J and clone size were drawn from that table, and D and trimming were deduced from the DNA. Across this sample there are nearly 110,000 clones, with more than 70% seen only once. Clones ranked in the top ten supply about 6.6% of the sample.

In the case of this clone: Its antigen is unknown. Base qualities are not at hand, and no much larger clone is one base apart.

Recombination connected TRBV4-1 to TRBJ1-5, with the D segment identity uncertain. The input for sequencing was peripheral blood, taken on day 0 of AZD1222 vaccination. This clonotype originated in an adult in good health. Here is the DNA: TGCGCCAGCAGCCAGCCGACGGAACTTAATCAGCCCCAGCATTTT. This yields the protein CASSQPTELNQPQHF.